One and the same sample provided the 21 T cell receptor beta chains below, sequenced in a study of cytomegalovirus exposure and HLA in healthy donors. The PCR contained 60 Vbeta and 13 Jbeta primers. Sequenced by immunoSEQ multiplex PCR; TCRdb stores in-frame clones only, minus some. The data show 140,000 to 150,000 clones, 77% seen once. Sequencing used PBMCs. These receptors were obtained from a male donor in good health and CMV-seronegative.

This clone was counted a single time. The J gene is TRBJ1-4, the V gene TRBV28, with 10 bases identical to TRBD1. Trimming took 7 bases from V and 5 from J; bases not matched to a gene: 7. Germline assignment: CDR1 MDHEN and CDR2 SYDVKM. The CDR3 length is 15 residues. The CDR3 DNA follows: TGTGCCAGCATGACAGGGGGCGCCGGGAATGAAAAACTGTTTTTT. As protein: CASMTGGAGNEKLFF.

The chain couples TRBV4-3 to TRBJ1-4, with 9 bases lining up with TRBD1. From germline, CDR1 is LGHNA and CDR2 YSLEER. With V trimmed by 0 bases and J by 10 bases, 6 bases remained unmatched. The CDR3 has 15 amino acids. The CDR3 nucleotides are TGCGCCAGCAGCCAAGATTGGGACAGGGATGGAAAACTGTTTTTT. Protein product: CASSQDWDRDGKLFF.

This sequence joins TRBV7-6 and TRBJ2-3; TRBD2 is a possible D gene (6 bases). Germline CDR1 reads SGHVS; CDR2 reads FNYEAQ. The length of the CDR3 is 15 residues. V was pared by 0 bases and J by 2 bases, with 9 bases between. The CDR3 reads CASSLAGLYTDTQYF. The DNA for the CDR3 is TGTGCCAGCAGCTTAGCGGGACTGTACACAGATACGCAGTATTTT.

Turning to this clone: The sample carries other DNA sequences with the same CDR3. The chain employs TRBV10-3 and TRBJ2-5; 8 bases align to TRBD2. The ends lost 2 bases at V and 5 bases at J; junction bases unmatched: 7. The CDR3 sequence is 15 residues long. Germline-derived CDR1 and CDR2 are ENHRY and SYGVKD. In DNA form, the CDR3 reads TGTGCCATCAGTGAGCGGGAGGGCATGCGGGAGACCCAGTACTTC. Translation gives CAISEREGMRETQYF.

The CDR3 protein is CATSRDLTGAGANVLTF. The CDR3 DNA reads as TGTGCCACCAGCAGAGATCTCACAGGGGCTGGGGCCAACGTCCTGACTTTC. The chain carries TRBV15 and TRBJ2-6; 7 positions match TRBD1. J was trimmed by 2 bases and V by 0 bases; bases with no gene match: 4. The CDR3 covers 17 residues. Germline-derived CDR1 and CDR2 are LNHNV and YYDKDF (reference sequence). The whole variable domain, remainder taken from reference TRBV15 and TRBJ2-6, is DAMVIQNPRYQVTQFGKPVTLSCSQTLNHNVMYWYQQKSSQAPKLLFHYYDKDFNNEADTPDNFQSRRPNTSFCFLDIRSPGLGDTAMYLCATSRDLTGAGANVLTFGAGSRLTVL.

The sample holds one count of this clone. The gene calls are TRBV28 and TRBJ2-3; weak D call: TRBD2 (7 bases). Germline lookup yields CDR1 MDHEN and CDR2 SYDVKM. The CDR3 covers 14 residues. V was pared by 11 bases and J by 6 bases, with 21 bases between. The CDR3: CAFRPRGGGDTQYF. The CDR3 nucleotides read TGTGCCTTCCGCCCAAGGGGGGGCGGGGATACGCAGTATTTT.

The rearrangement uses TRBV2 and TRBJ2-3; TRBD2 matches at 11 bases. The V gene end was trimmed by 5 bases and the J gene end by 0 bases; junction bases not matched to a gene: 16. This CDR3 has 20 residues. Per the germline V gene, CDR1 is SNHLY and CDR2 is FYNNEI. CDR3 residues: CASSPKLAGASLTSTDTQYF. Here the CDR3 DNA reads TGTGCCAGCAGTCCCAAACTAGCGGGAGCCTCCCTTACTAGCACAGATACGCAGTATTTT.

The count of this clone is one. The J gene is TRBJ2-2, the V gene TRBV6-5, with D possibly matching TRBD1 (6 bases). CDR3 length equals 15 residues. V was trimmed by 6 bases and J by 2 bases, leaving 13 bases between them. Germline CDR1 and CDR2: MNHEY and SVGAGI. Written as DNA, the CDR3 is TGTGCCAGCAGCCGTACGGACAGTAACACCGGGGAGCTGTTTTTT. Protein: CASSRTDSNTGELFF.

The chain employs TRBV7-3 and TRBJ2-7; D gene unclear. Trimming pared 5 bases from V and 5 bases from J, leaving 13 bases between. Germline values: CDR1 SGHTA, CDR2 FQGTGA. The CDR3 covers 13 residues. The CDR3 DNA is TGTGCCAGCAGCCCCGGGTCGAACGACGAGCAGTACTTC. It encodes CASSPGSNDEQYF.

This sequence joins TRBV11-2 and TRBJ1-2, with 7 bases fitting TRBD1. In germline, CDR1 is SGHAT, CDR2 FQNNGV. The CDR3 has 15 amino acids. The V segment lost 5 bases and the J segment 4 bases; nucleotides outside the gene matches: 10. This CDR3 reads CASSPLTGRIYGYTF. CDR3 nucleotide sequence: TGTGCCAGCAGCCCCCTGACAGGGCGGATCTATGGCTACACCTTC.

The chain recombines TRBV5-4 with TRBJ2-3; TRBD2 aligns across 13 bases. Germline V gives CDR1 SGHNT, CDR2 YYREEE (reference sequence). V gave up 4 bases and J gave up 4 bases; unmatched junction bases: 12. The CDR3 runs to 18 residues. The CDR3 is CASSRTSGRRGSPDTQYF. Written as DNA, the CDR3 is TGTGCCAGCAGCCGGACTAGCGGGAGACGAGGGAGCCCAGATACGCAGTATTTT.

The chain has TRBV7-9 and TRBJ1-2; TRBD1 matches 8 bases. V shed 1 base and J 0 bases; nucleotides not matched to a gene: 7. Germline V lookup: CDR1 SEHNR, CDR2 FQNEAQ (reference sequence). CDR3 length: 17 amino acids. The CDR3 coding sequence is TGTGCCAGCAGCTTAGTTCAGGGGGCTGCCTCTAACTATGGCTACACCTTC. Translated: CASSLVQGAASNYGYTF.

In its sample, this clone was seen a few times. This rearrangement joins TRBV9 to TRBJ2-7; D is perhaps TRBD1 (6 bases). The length of the CDR3 is 16 residues. Germline V gene lookup returns CDR1 SGDLS and CDR2 YYNGEE. Trimming stripped 0 bases from V and 1 base from J, with 14 bases between. The CDR3 reads CASSVAAQGQSYEQYF. DNA for the CDR3: TGTGCCAGCAGCGTAGCGGCACAGGGTCAGTCCTACGAGCAGTACTTC. Full variable domain (missing parts from reference TRBV9 and TRBJ2-7): DSGVTQTPKHLITATGQRVTLRCSPRSGDLSVYWYQQSLDQGLQFLIQYYNGEERAKGNILERFSAQQFPDLHSELNLSSLELGDSALYFCASSVAAQGQSYEQYFGPGTRLTVT.

The V gene is TRBV4-3, the J gene TRBJ2-7, with D maybe TRBD1 (5 bases). Trimming removed 0 bases from V and 0 bases from J, with 18 bases in between. The CDR3 spans 18 residues. CDR1 and CDR2 (germline): LGHNA, YSLEER. CDR3 protein: CASSQDVAGPSVSYEQYF. The DNA of the CDR3 is TGCGCCAGCAGCCAAGATGTTGCAGGGCCAAGCGTCTCCTACGAGCAGTACTTC.

The chain employs TRBV7-3 and TRBJ1-2; 7 positions match TRBD1. This CDR3 comprises 14 residues. The V gene end was trimmed by 5 bases and the J gene end by 7 bases; junction bases not matched to a gene: 10. In germline, CDR1 is SGHTA, CDR2 FQGTGA. The CDR3 protein is CASSPQGGGAGYTF. The CDR3 nucleotides read TGTGCCAGCAGCCCCCAAGGGGGCGGGGCTGGCTACACCTTC.

The chain employs TRBV7-9 and TRBJ2-6; 7 bases map to TRBD1. The CDR3 spans 19 residues. CDR1 is SEHNR and CDR2 is FQNEAQ in the germline V gene (reference sequence). The V and J ends lost 1 base and 1 base, in that order; junction bases with no gene match: 10. Here the CDR3 reads CASSLVRGQPTSGANVLTF. CDR3 bases: TGTGCCAGCAGCTTAGTCAGGGGACAGCCAACATCTGGGGCCAACGTCCTGACTTTC.

This chain links TRBV19 with TRBJ1-6, with a weak D call TRBD1 (6 bases). The CDR3 extends over 14 amino acids. The germline V and J ends were trimmed by 4 bases and 14 bases, with 18 bases remaining between them. Looked up from germline, CDR1 is LNHDA and CDR2 is SQIVND (reference sequence). The CDR3, as DNA: TGTGCCAGTAGTACTAACGCGCACAGGGAAACCCTCCACTTT. Protein: CASSTNAHRETLHF.

The gene calls are TRBV5-4 and TRBJ1-6, with 10 positions matching TRBD1. V trimming: 0 bases; J trimming: 7 bases; junction bases outside the gene matches: 7. This CDR3 is 17 amino acids long. In germline, CDR1 is SGHNT, CDR2 YYREEE (reference sequence). Here the CDR3 DNA reads TGTGCCAGCAGCTTGGATGCGACAGGGGGCGGGAATTCACCCCTCCACTTT. This gives the protein CASSLDATGGGNSPLHF.

The chain joins TRBV7-6 to TRBJ1-5; no clear D. The CDR3 totals 13 residues. Germline V CDR1 and CDR2: SGHVS, FNYEAQ. Trimming stripped 4 bases from V and 6 bases from J, with 10 bases between. The CDR3 nucleotides read TGTGCCAGCAGCTCGGGAGATGGTCAGCCCCAGCATTTT. Translated: CASSSGDGQPQHF.

The CDR3 sequence: CASSLLGRLAGDYEQYF. CDR3 bases: TGCGCCAGCAGCCTCCTCGGGCGACTAGCGGGAGACTACGAGCAGTACTTC. This chain uses TRBV4-1 with TRBJ2-7; 12 bases are a match to TRBD2. This CDR3 spans 17 amino acids. Germline-derived CDR1 and CDR2 are MGHRA and YSYEKL. V gave up 4 bases and J gave up 3 bases; unmatched junction bases: 10.

The chain is built from TRBV28 and TRBJ1-1; 12 bases match TRBD1. The trim removed 6 bases at V and 0 bases at J, leaving 2 bases unmatched. The CDR3 is made up of 15 amino acids. Germline V gene lookup returns CDR1 MDHEN and CDR2 SYDVKM. The CDR3 DNA reads TGTGCCAGCAGGGGACAGGGGGCTCTGAACACTGAAGCTTTCTTT. It encodes CASRGQGALNTEAFF.